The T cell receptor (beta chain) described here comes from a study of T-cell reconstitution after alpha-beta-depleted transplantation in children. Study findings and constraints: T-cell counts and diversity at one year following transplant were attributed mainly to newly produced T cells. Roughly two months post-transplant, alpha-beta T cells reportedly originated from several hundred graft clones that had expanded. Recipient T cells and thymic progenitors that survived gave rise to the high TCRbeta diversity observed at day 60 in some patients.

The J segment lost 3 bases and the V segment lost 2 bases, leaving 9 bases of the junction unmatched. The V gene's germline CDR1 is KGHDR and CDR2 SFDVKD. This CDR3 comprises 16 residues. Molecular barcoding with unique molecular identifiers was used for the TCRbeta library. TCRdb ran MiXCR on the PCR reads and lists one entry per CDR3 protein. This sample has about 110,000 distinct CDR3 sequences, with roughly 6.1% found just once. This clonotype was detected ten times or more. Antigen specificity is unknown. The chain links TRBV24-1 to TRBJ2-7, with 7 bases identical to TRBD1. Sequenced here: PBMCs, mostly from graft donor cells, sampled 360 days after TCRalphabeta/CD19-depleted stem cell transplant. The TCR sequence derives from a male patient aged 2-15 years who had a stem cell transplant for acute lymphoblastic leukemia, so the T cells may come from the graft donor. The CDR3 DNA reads TGTGCCACCAGTGATTCGCGACAGGGATCGAGCTACGAGCAGTACTTC. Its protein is CATSDSRQGSSYEQYF.